Below, 31 T cell receptor beta chains from the same sample are listed, as sequenced in a study of blood T cell repertoires in COVID-19. Profiled with immunoSEQ multiplex PCR; TCRdb holds only in-frame clones, not every one. The table lists roughly 300,000 clones, more than 85% of them singletons. The sequenced sample was PBMCs or T cells enriched from blood (not recorded which). These receptors all stem from a woman in her thirties who had recovered from COVID-19.

The rearrangement links TRBV5-4 to TRBJ2-7; possible D gene TRBD1, 6 bases. The V and J ends lost 6 bases and 3 bases respectively, with 16 bases between them. CDR1 is SGHNT and CDR2 is YYREEE in the germline V gene (reference sequence). This CDR3 is built from 14 residues. The CDR3 sequence is CASTIGGSVYEQYF. The CDR3 region has the DNA TGTGCCAGCACTATAGGGGGATCGGTCTACGAGCAGTACTTC.

CDR3 sequence reads: CATRYGIAAQPQHF. In DNA form, the CDR3 reads TGTGCCACACGTTACGGGATCGCGGCTCAGCCCCAGCATTTT. The chain uses TRBV19 and TRBJ1-5; no definite D call. Per germline, CDR1 LNHDA and CDR2 SQIVND (reference sequence). The CDR3 runs to 14 residues. Trimming shortened V by 10 bases and J by 6 bases, and 19 bases separated the two germline ends.

This rearrangement joins TRBV7-8 to TRBJ2-7, with TRBD2 as a possible D gene (5 bases). The CDR3 is 16 amino acids. Trimming shortened V by 2 bases and J by 0 bases, and 14 bases separated the two germline ends. Germline CDR1 SGHVS, CDR2 FQNEAQ. The CDR3 bases are TGTGCCAGCAGCTTACGGCCGAGGGCGAGCTCCTACGAGCAGTACTTC. Residues: CASSLRPRASSYEQYF.

The J gene is TRBJ1-6, the V gene TRBV10-1, with no clear D. CDR1 and CDR2 (germline): WNHNN, SYGVQD (reference sequence). V was pared by 6 bases and J by 4 bases, with 7 bases between. The CDR3 has 13 amino acids. The CDR3 nucleotides are TGCGCCAGCAGCGGGAATTATAATTCACCCCTCCACTTT. It encodes CASSGNYNSPLHF.

This clone was picked up one time. The chain is built from TRBV6-1 and TRBJ2-1; 8 bases agree with TRBD1. V dropped 4 bases and J dropped 0; count of bases not matched to a gene: 5. The germline V gene has CDR1 MNHNS and CDR2 SASEGT. The CDR3 loop spans 16 amino acids. CDR3 coding DNA: TGTGCCAGCAGTGCCGGTCAGGGGGCCTCCTACAATGAGCAGTTCTTC. The encoded protein is CASSAGQGASYNEQFF.

This clone was observed a few times. The V gene is TRBV10-2, the J gene TRBJ1-2, with 9 positions matching TRBD1. This CDR3 has 15 amino acids. Germline V gene data show CDR1 as WSHSY and CDR2 as SAAADI. Trimming took 10 bases from V and 6 from J; bases not matched to a gene: 15. CDR3 protein: CATHNALGTGNGYTF. CDR3 coding DNA: TGCGCCACCCATAACGCGCTCGGGACAGGGAATGGCTACACCTTC.

This chain joins TRBV12-5 and TRBJ1-2; the D gene is possibly TRBD1 (5 bases). The germline V gene encodes CDR1 LGHNT and CDR2 FRNRAP. Trimming shortened V by 1 base and J by 4 bases, and 13 bases separated the two germline ends. The CDR3 covers 15 residues. The CDR3, as DNA: TGTGCTAGTGGTTTGGAGGGTGGCGGGGGCTATGGCTACACCTTC. Translated, it gives CASGLEGGGGYGYTF. The full variable domain, with the rest looked up from reference TRBV12-5 and TRBJ1-2, is DARVTQTPRHKVTEMGQEVTMRCQPILGHNTVFWYRQTMMQGLELLAYFRNRAPLDDSGMPKDRFSAEMPDATLATLKIQPSEPRDSAVYFCASGLEGGGGYGYTFGSGTRLTVV.

The DNA of the CDR3 is TGTGCCAGCAGTTTATGGGCTAGCGGGGGGCCTGCAGATACGCAGTATTTT. This codes for CASSLWASGGPADTQYF. The chain combines TRBV28 with TRBJ2-3; 11 bases align to TRBD2. The CDR3 contains 17 residues. With 0 bases clipped from V and 4 bases from J, the junction kept 6 bases outside the gene matches. CDR1 is MDHEN, CDR2 SYDVKM, per germline.

CDR3 DNA sequence: TGTGCCAGCAGGACAGGCGGCAATGAGCAGTTCTTC. Translated, it gives CASRTGGNEQFF. The rearrangement links TRBV7-2 to TRBJ2-1; tentative D call: TRBD1 (6 bases). Trimming pared 6 bases from V and 6 bases from J, leaving 9 bases between. The CDR3 covers 12 residues. Per the germline V gene, CDR1 is SGHTA and CDR2 is FQGNSA.

This clone was seen only a few times. The chain links TRBV28 to TRBJ1-2, with 9 bases fitting TRBD1. Germline CDR1 is MDHEN and CDR2 is SYDVKM. J lost 7 bases, V lost 11 bases, and 8 bases had no gene match. The CDR3 totals 12 residues. The CDR3 coding sequence is TGTGCCGTCGGACAGGGGTTCGGTGGCTACACCTTC. Its protein is CAVGQGFGGYTF.

Comments on this clone: The sample has other DNA sequences that encode this CDR3 too. V and J are TRBV15 and TRBJ1-3, with D possibly matching TRBD1 (5 bases). Trimming removed 0 bases from V and 2 bases from J, with 8 bases in between. Germline lookup yields CDR1 LNHNV and CDR2 YYDKDF (reference sequence). CDR3 length: 15 residues. CDR3: CATSRDRGAGNTIYF. CDR3 coding DNA: TGTGCCACCAGCAGAGACCGGGGGGCTGGAAACACCATATATTTT.

The V and J genes are TRBV9 and TRBJ1-6, with a tentative D call TRBD1 (5 bases). Per germline, CDR1 SGDLS and CDR2 YYNGEE. Trimming left V 5 bases short and J 5 bases short, with 11 bases between. CDR3 length equals 14 residues. For the CDR3, the DNA is TGTGCCAGCAGAGGACAACCCAATAATTCACCCCTCCACTTT. Protein: CASRGQPNNSPLHF.

J is TRBJ1-5 and V is TRBV18, with 7 bases identical to TRBD1. The V gene end was trimmed by 6 bases and the J gene end by 2 bases; junction bases not matched to a gene: 7. The CDR3 length is 15 residues. CDR1 and CDR2 (germline): KGHSH, LQKENI. The CDR3 region has the DNA TGTGCCAGCTCCACAGGGGTTATTGGCAATCAGCCCCAGCATTTT. Its protein product is CASSTGVIGNQPQHF. The variable domain in full, with the rest retrieved from reference TRBV18 and TRBJ1-5, is NAGVMQNPRHLVRRRGQEARLRCSPMKGHSHVYWYRQLPEEGLKFMVYLQKENIIDESGMPKERFSAEFPKEGPSILRIQQVVRGDSAAYFCASSTGVIGNQPQHFGDGTRLSIL.

V and J are TRBV19 and TRBJ2-1; tentatively, D is TRBD2 (6 bases). From germline, CDR1 is LNHDA and CDR2 SQIVND (reference sequence). Trimming cost V 7 bases and J 4 bases, with 14 bases left between them. The CDR3 totals 14 residues. The CDR3: CASMSAGRYNEQFF. The DNA for the CDR3 is TGTGCCAGTATGTCTGCGGGGCGTTACAATGAGCAGTTCTTC.

J is TRBJ1-2 and V is TRBV5-1; 8 nucleotides agree with TRBD1. V shed 4 bases, J shed 4 bases, and the junction held 12 bases outside the gene matches. Germline values: CDR1 SGHRS, CDR2 YFSETQ. The CDR3 is made up of 16 amino acids. CDR3 region: CASSLGTGGALYGYTF. The CDR3 coding sequence is TGCGCCAGCAGCCTCGGGACAGGTGGGGCCCTCTATGGCTACACCTTC.

The genes are TRBV30 and TRBJ1-3; D not resolved. CDR3 size: 14 residues. Trimming stripped 3 bases from V and 0 bases from J, with 9 bases between. Germline V gene lookup returns CDR1 GTSNPN and CDR2 SVGIG (reference sequence). The DNA of the CDR3 is TGTGCCTGGAGAAGTGCGGGCTCTGGAAACACCATATATTTT. It yields the protein CAWRSAGSGNTIYF.

The chain joins TRBV11-2 to TRBJ2-7; 8 nucleotides align to TRBD1. The CDR3 length is 15 residues. Germline assignment: CDR1 SGHAT and CDR2 FQNNGV. Losses at the gene ends were 5 bases for V and 3 bases for J; bases not matched to a gene: 9. This CDR3 is CASSALRGTGYEQYF. The CDR3 region has the DNA TGTGCCAGCAGCGCCTTGAGGGGGACAGGCTACGAGCAGTACTTC.

The V gene is TRBV19, the J gene TRBJ2-7; TRBD2 might be the D (7 bases). The CDR3 covers 14 residues. V was clipped by 4 bases and J by 4 bases, with 14 bases between them. CDR1 is LNHDA, CDR2 SQIVND, per germline (reference sequence). The DNA of the CDR3 is TGTGCCAGTAGTACCGGGGGGCCGGGGTACGAGCAGTACTTC. Translating gives CASSTGGPGYEQYF.

The chain is built from TRBV27 and TRBJ2-3; D is undetermined. Germline V gives CDR1 MNHEY, CDR2 SMNVEV (reference sequence). The CDR3 spans 13 residues. V was clipped by 2 bases and J by 2 bases, with 5 bases between them. The CDR3 nucleotides are TGTGCCAGCAGTTTAGGCCCCACAGATACGCAGTATTTT. Translating it yields CASSLGPTDTQYF.

V usage is TRBV3-1 (or the pseudogene TRBV3-2) and J usage is TRBJ2-1, with 8 bases aligning to TRBD2. V trimming: 1 base; J trimming: 0 bases; junction bases outside the gene matches: 2. Germline V gene lookup returns CDR1 LGHDT and CDR2 YNNKEL (reference sequence). The length of the CDR3 is 16 residues. CDR3 amino acids: CASSQGAGGSYNEQFF. In nucleotides, the CDR3 is TGTGCCAGCAGCCAAGGGGCGGGAGGCTCCTACAATGAGCAGTTCTTC.

This chain uses TRBV7-2 with TRBJ1-4; D is unclear. The germline V gene encodes CDR1 SGHTA and CDR2 FQGNSA. V lost 1 base, J lost 4 bases, and 10 bases lay in between. CDR3 length equals 15 residues. The CDR3 loop is CASSLVSGFNEKLFF. The CDR3 DNA follows: TGTGCCAGCAGCTTAGTTTCGGGGTTTAATGAAAAACTGTTTTTT.

The chain recombines TRBV28 with TRBJ1-2; 8 nucleotides match TRBD1. This CDR3 is 13 amino acids long. V lost 6 bases and J lost 6; bases outside the gene matches: 6. In germline, CDR1 is MDHEN, CDR2 SYDVKM. The CDR3, as DNA: TGTGCCAGCAGCTATCAGGGGGCGAATGGCTACACCTTC. Encoded protein: CASSYQGANGYTF.

The V and J genes are TRBV2 and TRBJ2-1; 9 bases are shared with TRBD2. After removal of 6 bases from V and 3 bases from J, the junction contained 3 bases not matched to a gene. Germline V lookup: CDR1 SNHLY, CDR2 FYNNEI. The CDR3 is 14 residues long. The CDR3 region is CASSLAGIYNEQFF. The CDR3 DNA reads TGTGCCAGCAGCCTAGCGGGGATCTACAATGAGCAGTTCTTC.

This chain joins TRBV20-1 and TRBJ2-7; D gene ambiguous. CDR1 and CDR2 from the germline V gene are DFQATT and SNEGSKA (reference sequence). CDR3 length equals 12 residues. V was shortened by 3 bases and J by 0 bases, with 6 bases between the two germline ends. CDR3: CSASFSSYEQYF. For the CDR3, the DNA is TGCAGTGCTAGTTTCAGCTCCTACGAGCAGTACTTC.

The J gene is TRBJ2-5, the V gene TRBV5-1; 8 bases are a match to TRBD1. Germline V CDR1 and CDR2: SGHRS, YFSETQ. Trimming at V came to 4 bases and at J to 0 bases, leaving 5 bases not matched to a gene. The CDR3 loop spans 15 amino acids. For the CDR3, the DNA is TGCGCCAGCAGCACCGGACAGGGAAACCAAGAGACCCAGTACTTC. Translating it yields CASSTGQGNQETQYF.

The genes are TRBV5-1 and TRBJ2-5; tentatively, D is TRBD2 (7 bases). Trimming left V 7 bases short and J 1 base short, with 11 bases between. CDR1 is SGHRS and CDR2 is YFSETQ in the germline V gene. The CDR3 is 13 residues long. The CDR3 is CASSRGGQETQYF. The CDR3 DNA is TGCGCCAGCTCAAGGGGGGGCCAAGAGACCCAGTACTTC.

The gene calls are TRBV10-2 and TRBJ1-2, with a possible D match to TRBD1 (5 bases). Germline CDR1 WSHSY, CDR2 SAAADI. Trimming left V 6 bases short and J 8 bases short, with 16 bases between. The CDR3 covers 13 residues. CDR3 region: CASRREDTWGYTF. The CDR3 nucleotides are TGCGCCAGCAGGAGGGAGGACACGTGGGGCTACACCTTC.

There are a few counts of this clone. This chain joins TRBV5-6 and TRBJ2-7, with 9 bases lining up with TRBD2. Germline CDR1 and CDR2: SGHDT and YYEEEE. V dropped 4 bases and J dropped 2; count of bases not matched to a gene: 7. This CDR3 contains 15 residues. The DNA of the CDR3 is TGTGCCAGCAGCAAAACCTTAGCGGGGGCCTACGAGCAGTACTTC. This encodes CASSKTLAGAYEQYF.

V is TRBV3-1 (or the pseudogene TRBV3-2) and J is TRBJ2-5, with D perhaps TRBD1 (6 bases). Germline-derived CDR1 and CDR2 are LGHDT and YNNKEL (reference sequence). The CDR3 extends over 17 amino acids. The V and J ends lost 1 base and 6 bases respectively, with 21 bases between them. The DNA of the CDR3 is TGTGCCAGCAGCCAAGGTCTTGGACAGTGGGAGTCCCAGACCCAGTACTTC. Its translation is CASSQGLGQWESQTQYF.

CDR3 sequence (DNA): TGTGCCAGCAGTTTGCTACCGGGACAGGGAGCGAACACCGGGGAGCTGTTTTTT. This translates into CASSLLPGQGANTGELFF. The gene calls are TRBV27 and TRBJ2-2, with 9 bases that match TRBD1. After removal of 3 bases from V and 0 bases from J, the junction contained 8 bases not matched to a gene. Germline CDR1 is MNHEY and CDR2 is SMNVEV (reference sequence). CDR3 length: 18 residues.

A remark on this clone: Distinct nucleotide sequences in the sample also encode this CDR3. This chain connects TRBV6-5 to TRBJ1-5, with D hard to call. The CDR3 runs to 13 residues. Trimming removed 0 bases from V and 5 bases from J, with 5 bases in between. Germline V gene sequence: CDR1 MNHEY, CDR2 SVGAGI. The chain's CDR3 is CASSYSRDQPQHF. Written as DNA, the CDR3 is TGTGCCAGCAGTTACTCGAGAGATCAGCCCCAGCATTTT.